What follows are 13 T cell receptor beta chains derived from one specimen sequenced in a study of cytomegalovirus exposure and HLA in healthy donors. The PCR was carried out with 60 Vbeta primers and 13 Jbeta primers. TCRdb's copy holds only in-frame clones and misses some; the assay was immunoSEQ multiplex PCR. In the table there are 110,000 or so clones, more than 80% of which are singletons. The sample consisted of PBMCs. The receptors originated from a man between 18 and 29 years old in good health and CMV-seronegative.

The rearrangement joins TRBV28 to TRBJ1-1; TRBD1 might be the D (5 bases). Germline assignment: CDR1 MDHEN and CDR2 SYDVKM. CDR3 length: 16 amino acids. Trimming took 1 base from V and 7 from J, leaving 19 bases between them. CDR3 loop: CASSLSPGAGGSEAFF. The CDR3 region has the DNA TGTGCCAGCAGTTTATCCCCTGGGGCGGGGGGAAGTGAAGCTTTCTTT.

The genes are TRBV18 and TRBJ2-1, with D perhaps matching TRBD1 (6 bases). Trimming pared 4 bases from V and 3 bases from J, leaving 10 bases between. This CDR3 contains 14 residues. Germline CDR1 and CDR2: KGHSH and LQKENI. The CDR3 spells CASSLRQDYNEQFF. Here the CDR3 DNA reads TGTGCCAGCTCACTTCGACAGGACTACAATGAGCAGTTCTTC.

V gene TRBV11-2 combines with J gene TRBJ1-4; D not certain. The V end was cut by 0 bases, the J end by 10 bases, with 9 bases between. The CDR3 is 13 amino acids. Germline V gene lookup returns CDR1 SGHAT and CDR2 FQNNGV. CDR3 coding DNA: TGTGCCAGCAGCTTAGATCGCGCGGGAAAACTGTTTTTT. It specifies CASSLDRAGKLFF.

V is TRBV5-6 and J is TRBJ2-1, with unresolved D. From germline, CDR1 is SGHDT and CDR2 YYEEEE. Between the trimmed V and J ends, which lost 4 bases and 8 bases, there was a span of 13 bases. This CDR3 has 13 residues. The CDR3 sequence: CASSVGSADEQFF. The CDR3 nucleotides are TGTGCCAGCAGCGTGGGGTCGGCGGATGAGCAGTTCTTC.

As concerns this clone: Relative to the germline gene, one junction end is altered; a read error may explain this. This chain uses TRBV6-4 with TRBJ1-1; 9 bases are shared with TRBD1. Germline-derived CDR1 and CDR2 are MRHNA and SNTAGT. The CDR3 extends over 15 amino acids. The CDR3 DNA reads as TGTGCCAGCAGGGCTATCGGACAGGGGAACGCTGAAGCTTTCTTT. Translating gives CASRAIGQGNAEAFF.

The chain combines TRBV14 with TRBJ2-2; 7 bases agree with TRBD2. The CDR3 is made up of 19 amino acids. J lost 1 base, V lost 4 bases, and 15 bases had no gene match. Germline values: CDR1 SGHDN, CDR2 FVKESK. The DNA for the CDR3 is TGTGCCAGCAGCCCTGTCTTCCGGGGGAGGGCCGGGAACACCGGGGAGCTGTTTTTT. Amino acids: CASSPVFRGRAGNTGELFF.

The chain employs TRBV5-6 and TRBJ2-4, with a possible D match to TRBD1 (7 bases). The CDR3 has 15 residues. CDR1 is SGHDT, CDR2 YYEEEE, per germline. Trimming stripped 2 bases from V and 5 bases from J, with 14 bases between. CDR3 DNA: TGTGCCAGCAGCTTTGGAGGGGGCACCCAAAACATTCAGTACTTC. Its protein product is CASSFGGGTQNIQYF. The full variable domain, with the rest looked up from reference TRBV5-6 and TRBJ2-4, is DAGVTQSPTHLIKTRGQQVTLRCSPKSGHDTVSWYQQALGQGPQFIFQYYEEEERQRGNFPDRFSGHQFPNYSSELNVNALLLGDSALYLCASSFGGGTQNIQYFGAGTRLSVL.

The rearrangement uses TRBV7-9 and TRBJ2-1, with 9 bases identical to TRBD2. Germline CDR1 is SEHNR and CDR2 is FQNEAQ (reference sequence). Germline trimming cut 8 bases from V and 2 bases from J; bases unmatched to any gene: 7. This CDR3 has 15 residues. CDR3 protein: CASGLTSGAYNEQFF. The CDR3, as DNA: TGTGCCAGCGGCCTGACTAGCGGAGCCTACAATGAGCAGTTCTTC.

This chain connects TRBV7-2 to TRBJ1-5; 11 nucleotides line up with TRBD1. The germline V gene has CDR1 SGHTA and CDR2 FQGNSA. V was pared by 5 bases and J by 7 bases, with 10 bases of the junction left unmatched. The CDR3 extends over 16 amino acids. This chain's CDR3 is CASSATGQGAQQPQHF. DNA of the CDR3: TGTGCCAGCAGCGCAACAGGACAGGGGGCTCAACAGCCCCAGCATTTT.

The V call is TRBV4-2, the J call TRBJ2-5, with 8 bases fitting TRBD1. The J call may be mistaken, given a closer DNA end match to TRBJ2-7. This CDR3 spans 16 amino acids. Germline CDR1 is LGHNA and CDR2 is YNFKEQ. CDR3 sequence: CASSQDGTGGSYEQYF. CDR3 sequence (DNA): TGTGCCAGCAGCCAAGATGGCACAGGGGGCTCCTACGAGCAGTACTTC.

CDR3 in amino acids: CASSLALGPRALQETQYF. CDR3 coding DNA: TGCGCCAGCAGCTTGGCCTTGGGGCCCAGGGCGCTTCAAGAGACCCAGTACTTC. The chain has TRBV5-1 and TRBJ2-5; maybe TRBD1 (5 bases). V lost 0 bases, J lost 2 bases, and 20 bases lay in between. CDR1 and CDR2 from the germline V gene are SGHRS and YFSETQ. This CDR3 is 18 amino acids long.

V and J are TRBV4-3 and TRBJ1-2, with TRBD1 matching 9 bases. The CDR3 contains 15 residues. The trim removed 4 bases at V and 3 bases at J, leaving 6 bases unmatched. In germline, CDR1 is LGHNA, CDR2 YSLEER. The DNA of the CDR3 is TGCGCCAGCAGCCTAGGGGGACAGGGCGACTATGGCTACACCTTC. Translated, it gives CASSLGGQGDYGYTF.

The chain combines TRBV19 with TRBJ1-1; tentatively, D is TRBD1 (5 bases). V gave up 8 bases and J gave up 5 bases, with 12 bases separating them. The CDR3 consists of 12 residues. CDR1 and CDR2 (germline): LNHDA, SQIVND (reference sequence). CDR3 region: CASWTQGTEAFF. For the CDR3, the DNA is TGTGCCAGTTGGACACAAGGGACTGAAGCTTTCTTT.